This entry is about one T cell receptor (beta chain). It has no known antigen specificity. No much larger clone exists at a distance of one base, and base qualities are not known. The sample is drawn from a study of OX40 agonist ivuxolimab in advanced cancers. Some background on the complete study: The costimulatory receptor OX40 (CD134) was targeted by ivuxolimab, a fully human IgG2 agonistic monoclonal antibody. Partial responses occurred in three dose-escalation patients: two with cutaneous melanoma and one with hepatocellular carcinoma. Intravenous ivuxolimab was administered to patients every 2 weeks at six dose levels: 0.01, 0.1, 0.3, 1.5, 3 and 10 mg/kg. Patients were allowed to have had prior anti-PD-1, anti-PD-L1 or anti-CTLA-4 therapy, and approximately 37% of the dose-escalation patients had been treated with checkpoint inhibitors. Among the roughly 50 dose-escalation patients, some 19 had hepatocellular carcinoma, about 15 melanoma, 9 renal cell carcinoma and 9 head and neck cancer. The paper describes the monotherapy dose-escalation part (N ≈ 52 patients) of the phase I trial of ivuxolimab. Peripheral TCRbeta sequencing was intended to test whether TCR sequence diversity was altered and clonal T-cell expansion was caused by ivuxolimab. A male proportion of under 85% and a mean age of roughly 55 years, ranging from about 20 to 85, were recorded for the dose-escalation cohort.

Trimming takes 4 bases off V and 5 bases off J; junction bases not matched to a gene: 7. CDR1 and CDR2 are read off the germline V gene as SGDLS and YYNGEE. Reading from cysteine to phenylalanine, the CDR3 counts 14 amino acids. Here the CDR3 DNA is all that survives: 42 bases in frame from base 1. For sequencing of the TCRbeta CDR3 region, genomic DNA was extracted from the sorted cells. TCRbeta CDR3 regions were sequenced using the immunoSEQ Assay. The table was pulled from immuneACCESS by TCRdb, which kept in-frame rearrangements only. Such tables lose some clones; where checked, under half of the loss comes from unresolved V genes, and the rest has no known cause. Within this sample are 71,000 or so clones, with over 90% of them counted one time only. Together, the top ten hold roughly 6.4% of the sample. What the research found in general, with its limitations: Clonal expansion of both CD4+ and CD8+ blood T cells was observed from baseline to week 6 at doses 0.1 to 3.0 mg/kg. In the 0.1-3.0 mg/kg groups, partial responders were among the patients with the lowest normalized peripheral clonal expansion, particularly in CD8+ T cells. On average, CD8+ T cells showed more expanded clones than CD4+ T cells after ivuxolimab. Low levels of normalized T-cell clonal expansion were also shown by some nonresponding patients. Which antigens the clonally expanded peripheral T cells were specific for was not determined.

The trial excluded patients who had a history of autoimmune disease or were on systemic immunosuppression. Peripheral blood for TCR sequencing was collected from all dose cohorts at baseline, on cycle 4 day 1, and on cycle 7 day 1. Samples came from an open-label, multicenter, first-in-human phase I dose-escalation trial of ivuxolimab. Adults with locally advanced or metastatic head and neck squamous cell, hepatocellular, melanoma or renal cell carcinoma were enrolled in the trial. Before TCR sequencing, CD4+ T cells and CD8+ T cells were sorted from peripheral blood as separate populations. The rearranged chain carries TRBV9 and TRBJ2-5; 8 central bases correspond to TRBD1. The clonotype originates from an adult with an advanced solid tumor such as melanoma, head and neck, liver or kidney cancer. Source: CD4+ or CD8+ T cells sorted from blood, taken in a trial of the OX40 agonist ivuxolimab. The DNA sequence is TGTGCCAGCAGCCGTGGGACAGGAGGGGAGACCCAGTACTTC. This codes for CASSRGTGGETQYF. The CDR3, completed at both ends by the reference TRBV9 and TRBJ2-5 genes, gives the full variable domain DSGVTQTPKHLITATGQRVTLRCSPRSGDLSVYWYQQSLDQGLQFLIQYYNGEERAKGNILERFSAQQFPDLHSELNLSSLELGDSALYFCASSRGTGGETQYFGPGTRLLVL.